What follows are 9 T cell receptor beta chains derived from one specimen sequenced in a study of CD8 T cells in ankylosing spondylitis. One entry per CDR3 protein, called by TCRdb with MiXCR from the 5' RACE reads. Of a few hundred thousand distinct CDR3 sequences listed, about 20% are singletons. The sample comprised blood, either unsorted or a sorted T cell fraction (not recorded which). These receptors came from a male donor with ankylosing spondylitis or in good health (not recorded which).

The V and J genes are TRBV4-2 and TRBJ2-1; 8 bases align to TRBD2. V was clipped by 1 base and J by 2 bases; unmatched bases: 4. Germline V lookup: CDR1 LGHNA, CDR2 YNFKEQ. CDR3 length: 16 amino acids. The CDR3 sequence: CASSQAGTSPYNEQFF. CDR3 coding DNA: TGTGCCAGCAGCCAAGCCGGGACTAGTCCCTACAATGAGCAGTTCTTC.

Only a few counts were recorded for this clonotype. This sequence joins TRBV15 and TRBJ2-5; D remains ambiguous. V lost 3 bases to trimming and J lost 7 bases, with 6 bases between them. The CDR3 is made up of 11 amino acids. CDR1 and CDR2 (germline): LNHNV, YYDKDF (reference sequence). In nucleotides, the CDR3 is TGTGCCACCAGCAGGACGGGGACCCAGTACTTC. This sequence encodes CATSRTGTQYF.

The chain employs TRBV2 and TRBJ2-1; 8 bases map to TRBD1. Trimming cost V 8 bases and J 3 bases; bases outside gene matches: 3. From germline, CDR1 is SNHLY and CDR2 FYNNEI. This CDR3 is built from 13 residues. For the CDR3, the DNA is TGTGCCAGCGGACAGGGTTACTACAATGAGCAGTTCTTC. Translating gives CASGQGYYNEQFF. The whole variable domain, filled in from reference TRBV2 and TRBJ2-1, reads EPEVTQTPSHQVTQMGQEVILRCVPISNHLYFYWYRQILGQKVEFLVSFYNNEISEKSEIFDDQFSVERPDGSNFTLKIRSTKLEDSAMYFCASGQGYYNEQFFGPGTRLTVL.

This clonotype showed up just a few times. The chain carries TRBV27 and TRBJ1-2; D is undetermined. CDR1 is MNHEY, CDR2 SMNVEV, per germline (reference sequence). Trimming left V 0 bases short and J 2 bases short, with 7 bases between. The CDR3 totals 14 residues. The CDR3 region has the DNA TGTGCCAGCAGTTTATCGGCCGGGAACTATGGCTACACCTTC. Residues: CASSLSAGNYGYTF.

This clonotype was detected many times. The chain recombines TRBV27 with TRBJ2-3; D remains unclear. Trimming removed 0 bases from V and 6 bases from J, with 4 bases in between. The CDR3 totals 12 residues. In germline, CDR1 is MNHEY, CDR2 SMNVEV (reference sequence). In nucleotides, the CDR3 is TGTGCCAGCAGTTTATCGGGGGATACGCAGTATTTT. Residues: CASSLSGDTQYF.

The chain links TRBV5-6 to TRBJ2-7; TRBD1 aligns across 7 bases. Germline V gene data show CDR1 as SGHDT and CDR2 as YYEEEE. V shed 5 bases, J shed 0 bases, and the junction held 5 bases outside the gene matches. The CDR3 runs 14 residues. CDR3 protein: CASRPGGISYEQYF. The CDR3, as DNA: TGTGCCAGCAGACCAGGGGGTATCTCCTACGAGCAGTACTTC.

The CDR3 nucleotides are TGCAGTGCCATAGTTCCGGGACTAGCGGGAGTGGGCGGGGAGCTGTTTTTT. Encoded protein: CSAIVPGLAGVGGELFF. The rearrangement links TRBV20-1 to TRBJ2-2, with TRBD2 identical over 14 bases. The CDR3 has 17 amino acids. V lost 6 bases and J lost 7; bases outside the gene matches: 13. Germline CDR1 DFQATT, CDR2 SNEGSKA (reference sequence).

This clonotype appeared a few times. This chain connects TRBV6-1 to TRBJ2-7, with 8 positions matching TRBD2. V trimming: 6 bases; J trimming: 3 bases; junction bases outside the gene matches: 10. Germline CDR1 MNHNS, CDR2 SASEGT. This CDR3 region has 15 residues. The CDR3 reads CASSAGREGGYEQYF. CDR3 sequence (DNA): TGTGCCAGCAGCGCCGGACGGGAGGGTGGCTACGAGCAGTACTTC.

The chain employs TRBV6-1 and TRBJ2-3; the D gene could be TRBD1 or TRBD2 (5 bases each). Trimming took off 5 bases at V and 0 bases at J, with 9 bases between the two ends. The germline V gene encodes CDR1 MNHNS and CDR2 SASEGT. The CDR3 has 14 amino acids. CDR3 sequence: CASSTGLSTDTQYF. CDR3 nucleotides: TGTGCCAGCAGTACGGGGCTTAGCACAGATACGCAGTATTTT.